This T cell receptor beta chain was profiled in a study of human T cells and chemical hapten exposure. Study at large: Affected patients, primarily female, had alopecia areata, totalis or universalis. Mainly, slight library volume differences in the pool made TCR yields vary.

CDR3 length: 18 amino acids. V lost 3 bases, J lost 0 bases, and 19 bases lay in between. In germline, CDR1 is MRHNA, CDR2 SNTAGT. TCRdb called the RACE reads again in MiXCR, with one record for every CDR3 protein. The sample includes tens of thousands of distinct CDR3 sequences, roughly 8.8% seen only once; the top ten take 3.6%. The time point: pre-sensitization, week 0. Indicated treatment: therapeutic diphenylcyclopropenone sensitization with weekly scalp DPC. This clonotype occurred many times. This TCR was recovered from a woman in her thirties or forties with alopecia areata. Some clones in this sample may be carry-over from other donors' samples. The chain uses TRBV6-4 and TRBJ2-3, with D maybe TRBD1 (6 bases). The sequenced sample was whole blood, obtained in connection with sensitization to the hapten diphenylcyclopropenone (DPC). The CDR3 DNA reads TGTGCCAGCAGTGAACGGCGCAGGGGCCATACTAGCACAGATACGCAGTATTTT. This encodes CASSERRRGHTSTDTQYF.